This T cell receptor beta chain derives from a study of CD8+ T cells in alopecia areata (dated by TCRdb to 2017 to 2018). Study-level background: The study used high-throughput TCRbeta sequencing to examine T cell clonal expansion in alopecia areata, in both the C3H/HeJ mouse model and human patients. On the human side, TCRbeta sequencing was run on scalp tissue and on sorted CD4+ and CD8+ peripheral blood T cells from healthy controls and from alopecia areata patients with either patchy or totalis/universalis disease. Clonality in the scalp was compared among normal scalp (n=4), patchy alopecia areata scalp (n=8), and alopecia totalis/universalis scalp (n=8). RNA was obtained with the PAXgene miRNA kit for fixed scalp, the miRNeasy kit for PBMCs, and the RNeasy kit for mouse skin. immunoSEQ multiplex PCR using 35 Vbeta forward primers and 13 Jbeta reverse primers was used to amplify TCRbeta CDR3 regions.

According to the germline V gene (reference sequence), CDR1 reads DFQATT and CDR2 reads SNEGSKA. The CDR3 spans 11 residues, from the cysteine through the phenylalanine. The retained sequence is limited to the CDR3, 33 bases, with the frame set at the first base. V lost 1 base and J lost 3 bases; the stretch between them is 3 bases long. Receptor amplification or capture employed the immunoSEQ multiplex PCR assay. For TCR sequencing, RNA was extracted from every sample and reverse transcribed into cDNA to serve as template. First-strand cDNA was synthesized with SuperScript III using a 2:1 mix of oligo-dT and random hexamers. A synthetic immune receptor repertoire was used to gauge amplification bias, and whatever bias remained was removed computationally. As for the authors' bioinformatics: After raw reads were preprocessed to remove errors, the CDR3 was defined following IMGT conventions as running from the conserved cysteine to phenylalanine. To get clonality, Shannon entropy was normalized by log2 of the number of productive unique TCRs and the result was subtracted from 1. Scalp TCRbeta sequences were cross-referenced with sorted blood CD4 and CD8 repertoires so that the CD4 or CD8 identity of scalp clones could be inferred. Entries here come from immuneACCESS through TCRdb and include only in-frame sequences with V and J called. Some clones fail to appear in such tables; in the studies checked, an unresolved V gene covers under half of the shortfall, and the cause of the remainder is unknown. V, J and clone size derive from that table, while D and trimming were established from the DNA sequence. This sample holds around 82,000 clones; roughly 51% were observed only once. Together, the top ten hold about 6% of the sample.

Note on this clone: Its antigen is still unknown. Base qualities are not recorded, but no much larger clone differs from it by a single base.

Broader findings and caveats from the paper: TCR sequences shared between patients were less clear than in mice, possibly partly because of HLA diversity in the patient population. Scalp TCR repertoire analysis is complicated because resident alphabeta T cells in normal human skin are also sequenced, whereas mouse skin is dominated by gammadelta T cells. Higher clonality and more expanded CD8+ clones were observed in lesional scalp than in normal scalp, particularly in alopecia totalis/universalis, a finding suggestive of antigenic drive.

Lesional scalp punch biopsies and peripheral blood were collected from alopecia areata patients. PBMCs were isolated by density centrifugation and stained for CD3, CD4 and CD8, after which CD4+ and CD8+ T cells were sorted on a FACSAria. Untreated alopecia areata patients were recruited as part of a multicenter biomarker study. Blood CD8+ T cells from roughly 5 biomarker-study patients were further sorted into NKG2D-low and NKG2D-high fractions. The sequence derives from a human donor with alopecia areata. Sequencing was done on a sample of NKG2D-high CD8+ T cells sorted from blood. This sample's cell subset or site label indicates: sorted CD8+ NKG2D-high blood T cells. This chain joins TRBV20-1 to TRBJ2-5, with an unclear D gene assignment. Read as DNA, the sequence is TGCAGTGCTAGAGCCGAAGAGACCCAGTACTTC. It translates to CSARAEETQYF.